The present T cell receptor beta chain was sequenced within a study of T cells after yellow fever vaccination. General study results and limits: Weaker overall was a secondary response that nonetheless peaked faster, on day 5 versus 15.

In germline, CDR1 is KGHSH, CDR2 LQKENI. This CDR3 is 13 amino acids long. The V and J ends lost 0 bases and 11 bases respectively, with 11 bases between them. TCRdb re-derived calls from the 5' RACE reads in MiXCR, one entry per CDR3 protein. The profile shows some 340,000 distinct CDR3 sequences, about 4% of them singletons. The table lists this clonotype with many counts. The antigen is unknown. This specimen was PBMCs, taken 5 days after the yellow fever booster vaccination. The chain is built from TRBV18 and TRBJ2-1; possibly TRBD1 for D (6 bases). The origin of this receptor is a man between 18 and 35 years old who received the YFV17D yellow fever vaccine. The CDR3 nucleotides read TGTGCCAGCTCACCACCGGGGGCAGGGCAGCAGTTCTTC. Protein: CASSPPGAGQQFF.